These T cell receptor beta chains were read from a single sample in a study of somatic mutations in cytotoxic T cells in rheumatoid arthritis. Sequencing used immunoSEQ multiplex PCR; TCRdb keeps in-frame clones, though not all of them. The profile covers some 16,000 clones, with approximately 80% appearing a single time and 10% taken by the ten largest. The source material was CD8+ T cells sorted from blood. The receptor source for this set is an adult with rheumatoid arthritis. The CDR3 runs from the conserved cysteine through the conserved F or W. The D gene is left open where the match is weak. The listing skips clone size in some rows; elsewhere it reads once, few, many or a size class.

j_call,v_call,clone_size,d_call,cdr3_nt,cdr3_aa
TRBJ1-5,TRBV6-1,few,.,TGTGCCAGCAGTGAGAGGGAGCATAGCAATCAGCCCCAGCATTTT,CASSEREHSNQPQHF
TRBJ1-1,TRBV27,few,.,TGTGCCAGCAGTTTCTCAGACTATGTGAACACTGAAGCTTTCTTT,CASSFSDYVNTEAFF
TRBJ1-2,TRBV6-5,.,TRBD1,TGTGCCAGCAGTTACTCGAGATCAGGGGGCCTCTATGGCTACACCTTC,CASSYSRSGGLYGYTF
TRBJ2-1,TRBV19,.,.,TGTGCCAGTAGTGAAAAAACTAGTGGGAATGAGCAGTTCTTC,CASSEKTSGNEQFF
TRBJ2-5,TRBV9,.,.,TGTGCCAGCAGCGGGATGGACGACCAAGAGACCCAGTACTTC,CASSGMDDQETQYF
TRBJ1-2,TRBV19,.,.,TGTGCCAGTAGCGTATGGGGGGCTCGTGGCTACACCTTC,CASSVWGARGYTF
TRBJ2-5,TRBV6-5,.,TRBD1,TGTGCCAGCAGTTACTCGAGGACAGGGGGTACGGAGACCCAGTACTTC,CASSYSRTGGTETQYF
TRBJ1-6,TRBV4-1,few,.,TGCGCCAGCAGCCATCTGGGCCCACGGAATTCACCCCTCCACTTT,CASSHLGPRNSPLHF
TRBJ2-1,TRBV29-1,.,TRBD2,TGCAGCGTCGCGGGAGAGAACAATGAGCAGTTCTTC,CSVAGENNEQFF
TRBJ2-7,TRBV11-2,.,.,TGTGCCAGCAGCTTACGCACAGGGGAGGCTCACGAGCAGTACTTC,CASSLRTGEAHEQYF
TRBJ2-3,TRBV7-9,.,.,TGTGCCAGCCGGCGAAGCACAGATACGCAGTATTTT,CASRRSTDTQYF
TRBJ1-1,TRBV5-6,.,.,TGTGCCAGCAGCGATCCCCGGGTGAACACTGAAGCTTTCTTT,CASSDPRVNTEAFF